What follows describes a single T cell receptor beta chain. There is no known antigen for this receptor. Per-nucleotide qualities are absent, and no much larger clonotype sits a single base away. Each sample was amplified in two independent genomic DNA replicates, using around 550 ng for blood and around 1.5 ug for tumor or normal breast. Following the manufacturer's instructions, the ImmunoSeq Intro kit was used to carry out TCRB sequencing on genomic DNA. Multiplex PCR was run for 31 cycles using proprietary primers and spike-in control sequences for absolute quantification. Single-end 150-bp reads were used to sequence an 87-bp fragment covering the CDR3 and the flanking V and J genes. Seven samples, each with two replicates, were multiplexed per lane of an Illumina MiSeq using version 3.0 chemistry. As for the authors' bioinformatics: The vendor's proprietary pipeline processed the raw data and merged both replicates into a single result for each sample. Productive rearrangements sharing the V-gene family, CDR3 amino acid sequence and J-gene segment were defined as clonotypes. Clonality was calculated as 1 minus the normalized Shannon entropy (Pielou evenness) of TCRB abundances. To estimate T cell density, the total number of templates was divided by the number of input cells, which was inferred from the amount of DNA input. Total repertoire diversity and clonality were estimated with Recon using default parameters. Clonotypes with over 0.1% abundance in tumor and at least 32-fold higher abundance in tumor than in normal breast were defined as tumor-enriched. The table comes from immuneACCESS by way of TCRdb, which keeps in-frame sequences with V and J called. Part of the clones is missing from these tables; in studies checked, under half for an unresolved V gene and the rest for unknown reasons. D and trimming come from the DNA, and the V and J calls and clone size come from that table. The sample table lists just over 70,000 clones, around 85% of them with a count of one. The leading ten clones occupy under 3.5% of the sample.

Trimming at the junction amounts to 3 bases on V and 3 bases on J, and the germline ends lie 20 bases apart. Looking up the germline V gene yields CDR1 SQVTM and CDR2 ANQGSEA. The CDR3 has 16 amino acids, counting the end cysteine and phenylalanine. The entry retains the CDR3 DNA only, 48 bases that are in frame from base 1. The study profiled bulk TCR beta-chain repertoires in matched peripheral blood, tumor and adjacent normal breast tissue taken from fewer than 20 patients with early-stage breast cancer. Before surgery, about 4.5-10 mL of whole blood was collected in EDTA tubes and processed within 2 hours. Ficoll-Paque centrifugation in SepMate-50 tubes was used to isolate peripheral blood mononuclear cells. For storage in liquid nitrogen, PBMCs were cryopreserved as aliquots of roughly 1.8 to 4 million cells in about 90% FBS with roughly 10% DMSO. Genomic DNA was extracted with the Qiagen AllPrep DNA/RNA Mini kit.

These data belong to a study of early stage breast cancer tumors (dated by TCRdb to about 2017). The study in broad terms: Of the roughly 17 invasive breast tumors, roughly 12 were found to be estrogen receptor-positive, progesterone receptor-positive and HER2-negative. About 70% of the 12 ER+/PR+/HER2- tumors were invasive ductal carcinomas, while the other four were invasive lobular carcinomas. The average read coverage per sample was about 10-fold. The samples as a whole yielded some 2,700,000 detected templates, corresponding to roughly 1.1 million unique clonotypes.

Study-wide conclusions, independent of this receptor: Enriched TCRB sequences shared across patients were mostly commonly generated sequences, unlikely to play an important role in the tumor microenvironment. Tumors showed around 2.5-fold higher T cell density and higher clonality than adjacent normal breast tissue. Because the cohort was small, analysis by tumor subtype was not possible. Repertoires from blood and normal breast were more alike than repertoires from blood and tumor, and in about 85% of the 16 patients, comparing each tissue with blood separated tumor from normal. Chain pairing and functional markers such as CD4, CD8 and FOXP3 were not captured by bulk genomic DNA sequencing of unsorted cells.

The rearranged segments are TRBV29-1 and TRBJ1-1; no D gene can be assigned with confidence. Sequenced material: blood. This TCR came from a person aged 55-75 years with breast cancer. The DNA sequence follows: TGCAGCGTTGAGTTAAAGACGGTGGGCCATGACACTGAAGCTTTCTTT. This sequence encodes CSVELKTVGHDTEAFF.